A selection of T cell receptor beta chains follows, all from one sample in a study of blood T cell repertoires in COVID-19. The assay was immunoSEQ multiplex PCR, and TCRdb's table has in-frame clones only and misses some. The repertoire consists of over 150,000 clones, with roughly 94% occurring once and the leading ten covering approximately 0.69%. Sequenced input: peripheral blood. The source is a man aged 25 to 40 with COVID-19, enrolled during active disease. The CDR3 runs from the conserved cysteine through the conserved F or W. Only some rows state a clone size, as once, few, many or a class for expanded clones.

CDR3aa,j_gene,abundance,v_gene
CASSELAGGYNEQFF,TRBJ2-1,NA,TRBV6-1
CASSVGTGVVNEKLFF,TRBJ1-4,NA,TRBV9
CASSLSPPGSYEQYF,TRBJ2-7,NA,TRBV28
CASSLNPAGAGNTIYF,TRBJ1-3,NA,TRBV11-2
CAWSKDSDTQYF,TRBJ2-3,NA,TRBV30
CSVEDRDSAKYF,TRBJ2-7,few,TRBV29-1
CASSMRRLAGGSPYNEQFF,TRBJ2-1,NA,TRBV19
CASRQGTGHGKLFF,TRBJ1-4,NA,TRBV12-2
CASSLQGGHQPQHF,TRBJ1-5,NA,TRBV19
CASSLSVQGGNQPQHF,TRBJ1-5,NA,TRBV27
CASRRTVNTGELFF,TRBJ2-2,NA,TRBV19
CASSSRLYGYTF,TRBJ1-2,NA,TRBV5-6
CASSKGVVQRNQPQHF,TRBJ1-5,few,TRBV19
CASSLNLVSSYNEQFF,TRBJ2-1,NA,TRBV11-1
CASSQDKGGTGPTGELFF,TRBJ2-2,NA,TRBV3-1/TRBV3-2
CASSYGQPHVAGYTF,TRBJ1-2,NA,TRBV6-6
CASSYYRVGNTEAFF,TRBJ1-1,NA,TRBV6-5
CSVETGAGTDTQYF,TRBJ2-3,NA,TRBV29-1
CASGFGTPNTGELFF,TRBJ2-2,NA,TRBV7-9
CASSADRGSSPLHF,TRBJ1-6,NA,TRBV7-6
CASSKDRGNTEAFF,TRBJ1-1,once,TRBV27
CASSQDRGVYNEQFF,TRBJ2-1,NA,TRBV4-1
CASSTRRQGGNEQFF,TRBJ2-1,once,TRBV19
CASSRRQGALSDSPLHF,TRBJ1-6,NA,TRBV28
CAWSRGLNQPQHF,TRBJ1-5,once,TRBV30
CAVTSGGPAEQFF,TRBJ2-1,NA,TRBV10-3
CASSFLEAPPQGMNTEAFF,TRBJ1-1,NA,TRBV27
CAIGEGPGNTIYF,TRBJ1-3,NA,TRBV10-3
CATSRQGNQPQHF,TRBJ1-5,NA,TRBV15
CASRATGSNHDGYTF,TRBJ1-2,many,TRBV5-4
CASSQSPANYGYTF,TRBJ1-2,NA,TRBV3-1/TRBV3-2
CASSPGTGAPYEQYF,TRBJ2-7,NA,TRBV27
CASSADRGRYETQYF,TRBJ2-5,NA,TRBV7-2
CASSGGTSGADTQYF,TRBJ2-3,NA,TRBV9
CASSLSFPGLGSPLHF,TRBJ1-6,NA,TRBV27
CASSQSTQGSDQPQHF,TRBJ1-5,NA,TRBV23-1
CASSGTGDQPQHF,TRBJ1-5,NA,TRBV7-9
CASSYGTGGGQPQHF,TRBJ1-5,NA,TRBV6-5
CASSIDGGSWNEQFF,TRBJ2-1,NA,TRBV19
CASKGAGTQETQYF,TRBJ2-5,NA,TRBV2
CAWRVSGGYTF,TRBJ1-2,NA,TRBV30